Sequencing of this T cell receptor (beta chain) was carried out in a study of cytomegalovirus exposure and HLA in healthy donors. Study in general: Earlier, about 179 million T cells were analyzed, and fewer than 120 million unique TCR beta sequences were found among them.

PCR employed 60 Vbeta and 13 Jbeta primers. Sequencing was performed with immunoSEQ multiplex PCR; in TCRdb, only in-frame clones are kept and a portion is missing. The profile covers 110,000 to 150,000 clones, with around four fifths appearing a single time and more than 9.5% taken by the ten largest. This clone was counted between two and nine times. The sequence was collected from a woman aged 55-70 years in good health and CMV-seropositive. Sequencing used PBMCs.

CDR3 in amino acids: CASSLRLARTGELFF. The CDR3 nucleotides read TGTGCCAGCAGCTTACGCCTAGCTAGGACCGGGGAGCTGTTTTTT. This rearrangement joins TRBV7-9 to TRBJ2-2, with D possibly being TRBD2 (5 bases). The CDR3 has 15 amino acids. CDR1 is SEHNR, CDR2 FQNEAQ, per germline (reference sequence). Trimming cost V 2 bases and J 5 bases, with 12 bases left between them.